Sequencing of this TCR beta chain was carried out in a study of blood T cell repertoires in COVID-19. The data were produced by immunoSEQ multiplex PCR, yet TCRdb's version contains in-frame clones alone and is incomplete. The sample lists roughly 120,000 clones; more than 65% were seen once. Sequencing used peripheral blood. This receptor was taken from a woman at least 80 years old with acute or convalescent COVID-19.

CDR3 DNA sequence: TGTGCCAGCAGCCGGGACAGGGCTCAAGAGACCCAGTACTTC. It specifies CASSRDRAQETQYF. The V call is TRBV7-2, the J call TRBJ2-5; 9 bases are shared with TRBD1. The CDR3 runs to 14 residues. V was clipped by 5 bases and J by 2 bases; unmatched bases: 3. CDR1 and CDR2 from the germline V gene are SGHTA and FQGNSA.